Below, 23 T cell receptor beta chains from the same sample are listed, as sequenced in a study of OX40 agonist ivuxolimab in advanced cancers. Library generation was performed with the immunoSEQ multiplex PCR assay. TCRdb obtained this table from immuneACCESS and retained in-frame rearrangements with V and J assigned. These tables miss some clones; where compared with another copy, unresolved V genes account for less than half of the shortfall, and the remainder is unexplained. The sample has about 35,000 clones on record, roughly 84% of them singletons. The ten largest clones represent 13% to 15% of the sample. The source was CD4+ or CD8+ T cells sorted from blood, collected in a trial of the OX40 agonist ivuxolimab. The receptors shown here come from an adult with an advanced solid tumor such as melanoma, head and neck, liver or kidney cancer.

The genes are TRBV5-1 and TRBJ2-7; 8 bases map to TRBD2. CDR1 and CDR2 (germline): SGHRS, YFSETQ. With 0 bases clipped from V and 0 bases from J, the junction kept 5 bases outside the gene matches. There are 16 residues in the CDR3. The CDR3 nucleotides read TGCGCCAGCAGCTTGGTCGGAGCGGGAGTCTCCTACGAGCAGTACTTC. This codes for CASSLVGAGVSYEQYF. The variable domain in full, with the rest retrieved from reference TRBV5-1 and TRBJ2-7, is KAGVTQTPRYLIKTRGQQVTLSCSPISGHRSVSWYQQTPGQGLQFLFEYFSETQRNKGNFPGRFSGRQFSNSRSEMNVSTLELGDSALYLCASSLVGAGVSYEQYFGPGTRLTVT.

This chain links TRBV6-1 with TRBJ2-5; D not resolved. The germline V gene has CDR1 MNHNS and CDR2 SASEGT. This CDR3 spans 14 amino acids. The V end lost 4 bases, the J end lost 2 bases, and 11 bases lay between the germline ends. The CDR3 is CASSARDPQETQYF. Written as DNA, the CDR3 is TGTGCCAGCAGTGCGAGAGACCCTCAAGAGACCCAGTACTTC.

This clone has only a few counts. CDR3 sequence: CASSLGRRKSSYEQYF. In nucleotides, the CDR3 is TGTGCCAGCAGCTTAGGCCGGCGGAAGAGCTCCTACGAGCAGTACTTC. V usage is TRBV13 and J usage is TRBJ2-7, with unresolved D. Germline-derived CDR1 and CDR2 are PRHDT and FYEKMQ (reference sequence). The V end was cut by 0 bases, the J end by 0 bases, with 12 bases between. This CDR3 is 16 amino acids long.

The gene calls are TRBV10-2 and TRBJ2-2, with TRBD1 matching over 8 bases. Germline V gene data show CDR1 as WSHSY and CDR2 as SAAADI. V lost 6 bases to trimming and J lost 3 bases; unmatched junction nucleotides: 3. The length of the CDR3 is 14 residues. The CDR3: CASRTQGDTGELFF. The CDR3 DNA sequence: TGCGCCAGCAGAACACAGGGGGACACCGGGGAGCTGTTTTTT.

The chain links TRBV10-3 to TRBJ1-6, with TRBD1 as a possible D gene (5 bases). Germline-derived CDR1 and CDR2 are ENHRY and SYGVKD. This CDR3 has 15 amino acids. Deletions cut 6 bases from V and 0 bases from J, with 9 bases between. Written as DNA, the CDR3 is TGTGCCATCAGATCAGACAGCTCCTATAATTCACCCCTCCACTTT. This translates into CAIRSDSSYNSPLHF.

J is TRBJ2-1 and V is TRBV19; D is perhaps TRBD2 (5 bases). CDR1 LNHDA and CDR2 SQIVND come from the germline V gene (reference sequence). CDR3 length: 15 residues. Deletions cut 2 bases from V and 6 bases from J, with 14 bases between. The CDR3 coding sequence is TGTGCCAGTAGTATATTGGCGGGTCGACCCAATGAGCAGTTCTTC. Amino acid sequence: CASSILAGRPNEQFF.

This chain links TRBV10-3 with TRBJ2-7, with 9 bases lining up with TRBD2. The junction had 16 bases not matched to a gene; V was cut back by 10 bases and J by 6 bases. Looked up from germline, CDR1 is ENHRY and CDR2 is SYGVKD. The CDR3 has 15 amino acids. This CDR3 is CASRRGLAGVREQYF. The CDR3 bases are TGTGCCAGCAGGCGGGGACTAGCAGGGGTCCGCGAGCAGTACTTC.

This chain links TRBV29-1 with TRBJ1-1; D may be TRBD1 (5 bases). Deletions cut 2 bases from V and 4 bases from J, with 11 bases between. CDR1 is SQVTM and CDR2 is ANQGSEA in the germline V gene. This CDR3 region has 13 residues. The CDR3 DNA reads TGCAGCGTTGAAAGGGTGCAGGGCACTGAAGCTTTCTTT. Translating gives CSVERVQGTEAFF.

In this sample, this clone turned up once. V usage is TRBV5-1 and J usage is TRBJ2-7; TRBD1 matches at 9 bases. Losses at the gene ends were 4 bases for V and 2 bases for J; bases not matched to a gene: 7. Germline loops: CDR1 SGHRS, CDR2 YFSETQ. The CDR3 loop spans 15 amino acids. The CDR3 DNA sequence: TGCGCCAGCAGCGCCTGGGGACAGGGCCCCTACGAGCAGTACTTC. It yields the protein CASSAWGQGPYEQYF.

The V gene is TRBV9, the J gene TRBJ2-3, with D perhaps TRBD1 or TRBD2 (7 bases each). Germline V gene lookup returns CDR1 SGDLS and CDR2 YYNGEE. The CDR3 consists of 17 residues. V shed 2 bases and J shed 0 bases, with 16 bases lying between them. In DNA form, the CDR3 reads TGTGCCAGCAGCGTCCGAGGGGGCGGGGGTAGCACAGATACGCAGTATTTT. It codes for CASSVRGGGGSTDTQYF. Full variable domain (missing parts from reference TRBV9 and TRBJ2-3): DSGVTQTPKHLITATGQRVTLRCSPRSGDLSVYWYQQSLDQGLQFLIQYYNGEERAKGNILERFSAQQFPDLHSELNLSSLELGDSALYFCASSVRGGGGSTDTQYFGPGTRLTVL.

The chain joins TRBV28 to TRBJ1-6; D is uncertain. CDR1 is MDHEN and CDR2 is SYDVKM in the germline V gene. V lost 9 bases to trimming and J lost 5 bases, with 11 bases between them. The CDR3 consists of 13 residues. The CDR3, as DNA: TGTGCCAGTGGACTCGGCCATAATTCACCCCTCCACTTT. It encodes CASGLGHNSPLHF.

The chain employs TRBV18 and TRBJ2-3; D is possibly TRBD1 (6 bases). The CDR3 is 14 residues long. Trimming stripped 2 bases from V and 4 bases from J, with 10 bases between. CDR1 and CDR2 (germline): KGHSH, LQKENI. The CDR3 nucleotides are TGTGCCAGCTCACCAGGGGCAGGGGCAGATACGCAGTATTTT. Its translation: CASSPGAGADTQYF.

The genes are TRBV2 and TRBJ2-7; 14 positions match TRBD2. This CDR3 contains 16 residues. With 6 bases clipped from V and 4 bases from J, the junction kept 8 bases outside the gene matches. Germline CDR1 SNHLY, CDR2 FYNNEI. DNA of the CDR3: TGTGCCAGCAGCGATTCAGGACTAGCGGGGGGATACGAGCAGTACTTC. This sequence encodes CASSDSGLAGGYEQYF.

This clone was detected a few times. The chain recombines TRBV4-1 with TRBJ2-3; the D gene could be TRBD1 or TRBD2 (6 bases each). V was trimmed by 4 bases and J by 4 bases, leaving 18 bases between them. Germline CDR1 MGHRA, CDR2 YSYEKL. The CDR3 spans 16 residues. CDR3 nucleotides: TGCGCCAGCAGCCTCAGACTGGGGGGCAACGCAGATACGCAGTATTTT. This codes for CASSLRLGGNADTQYF.

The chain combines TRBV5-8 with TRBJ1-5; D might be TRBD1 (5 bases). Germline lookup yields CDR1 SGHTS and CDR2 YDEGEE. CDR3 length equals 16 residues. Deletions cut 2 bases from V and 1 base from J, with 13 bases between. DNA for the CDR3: TGTGCCAGCAGCTTCGGCCGGGGGGGGAGCAATCAGCCCCAGCATTTT. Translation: CASSFGRGGSNQPQHF.

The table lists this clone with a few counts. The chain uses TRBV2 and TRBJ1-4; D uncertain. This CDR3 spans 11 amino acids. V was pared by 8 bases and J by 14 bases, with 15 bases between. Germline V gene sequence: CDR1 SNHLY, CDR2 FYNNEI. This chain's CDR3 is CASSSRVGLFF. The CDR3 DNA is TGTGCCAGCTCCAGCAGAGTCGGCCTGTTTTTT.

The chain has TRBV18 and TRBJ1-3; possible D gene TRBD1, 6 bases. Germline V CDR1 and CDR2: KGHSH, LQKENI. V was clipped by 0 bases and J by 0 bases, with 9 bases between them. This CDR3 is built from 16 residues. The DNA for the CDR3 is TGTGCCAGCTCACCACCAGGGGGGCTCTCTGGAAACACCATATATTTT. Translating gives CASSPPGGLSGNTIYF.

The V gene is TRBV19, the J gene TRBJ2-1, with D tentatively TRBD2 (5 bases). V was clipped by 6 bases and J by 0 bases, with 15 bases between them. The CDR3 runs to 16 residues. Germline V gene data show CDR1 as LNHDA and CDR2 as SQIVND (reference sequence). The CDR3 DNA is TGTGCCAGTAGCCATCGCCCGGGAAGCTCCTACAATGAGCAGTTCTTC. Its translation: CASSHRPGSSYNEQFF.

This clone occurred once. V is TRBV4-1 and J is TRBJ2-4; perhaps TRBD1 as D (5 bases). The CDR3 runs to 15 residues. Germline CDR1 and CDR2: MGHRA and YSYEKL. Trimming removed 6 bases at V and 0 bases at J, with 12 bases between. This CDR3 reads CASSPQVVAKNIQYF. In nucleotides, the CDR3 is TGCGCCAGCAGTCCACAGGTTGTAGCCAAAAACATTCAGTACTTC.

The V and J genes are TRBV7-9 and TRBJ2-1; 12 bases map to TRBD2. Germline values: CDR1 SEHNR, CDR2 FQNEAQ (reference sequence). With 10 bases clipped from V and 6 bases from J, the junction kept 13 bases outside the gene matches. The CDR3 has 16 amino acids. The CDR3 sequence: CATRPALAGGSNEQFF. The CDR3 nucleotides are TGTGCCACCCGCCCCGCTCTAGCGGGGGGGTCCAATGAGCAGTTCTTC.

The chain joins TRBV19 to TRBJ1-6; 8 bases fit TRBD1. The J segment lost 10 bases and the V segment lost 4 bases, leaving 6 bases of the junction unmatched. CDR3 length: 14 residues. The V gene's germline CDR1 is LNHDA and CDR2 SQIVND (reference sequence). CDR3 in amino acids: CASSSDRGGSPLHF. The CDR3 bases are TGTGCCAGTAGTAGCGACAGGGGTGGATCACCCCTCCACTTT.

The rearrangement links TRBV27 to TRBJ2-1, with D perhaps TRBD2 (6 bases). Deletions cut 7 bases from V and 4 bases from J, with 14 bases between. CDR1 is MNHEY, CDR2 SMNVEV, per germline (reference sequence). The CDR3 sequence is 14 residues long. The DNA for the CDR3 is TGTGCCAGCACCTCAGGCCGGGGGTACAATGAGCAGTTCTTC. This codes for CASTSGRGYNEQFF.

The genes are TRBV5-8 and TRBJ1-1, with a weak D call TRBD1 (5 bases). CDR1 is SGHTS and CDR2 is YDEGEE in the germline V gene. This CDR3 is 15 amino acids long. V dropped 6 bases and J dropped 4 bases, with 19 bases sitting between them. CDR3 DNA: TGTGCCAGCACCTTAGGCTGGGGCCCAGGCACTGAAGCTTTCTTT. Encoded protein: CASTLGWGPGTEAFF.